This entry lists 6 T cell receptor beta chains sequenced from one sample in a study of CD8 T cells in ankylosing spondylitis. TCRdb processed the 5' RACE reads anew with MiXCR; each CDR3 protein has one entry. The sample yields some 200,000 distinct CDR3 sequences, more than 10% seen once. Sequencing input: blood, either unsorted or a sorted T cell fraction (not recorded which). The receptor set was obtained from a male donor with ankylosing spondylitis or in good health (not recorded which).

A word on this clonotype: At one boundary the junction diverges from the germline segment, which might be a read error. The rearrangement joins TRBV4-1 to TRBJ2-6; perhaps D is TRBD1 or TRBD2 (6 bases each). Germline loops: CDR1 MGHRA, CDR2 YSYEKL. There are 17 residues in the CDR3. CDR3 protein: CASSQEGAASGANVLIF. In nucleotides, the CDR3 is TGCGCCAGCAGCCAAGAAGGTGCAGCTTCGGGGGCCAACGTCCTGATTTTC.

The chain combines TRBV7-9 with TRBJ2-1; D is uncertain. Trimming took 5 bases from V and 0 from J, leaving 11 bases between them. The CDR3 contains 15 residues. CDR1 is SEHNR, CDR2 FQNEAQ, per germline (reference sequence). The CDR3 nucleotides are TGTGCCAGCAGCATTGACAAGAGCTCCTACAATGAGCAGTTCTTC. Its translation is CASSIDKSSYNEQFF.

This clonotype appeared a few times. The CDR3 here is CASSLGQGKETQYF. Written as DNA, the CDR3 is TGCGCCAGCAGCCTAGGACAGGGTAAAGAGACCCAGTACTTC. The chain employs TRBV5-1 and TRBJ2-5, with 8 positions matching TRBD1. After removal of 4 bases from V and 3 bases from J, the junction contained 5 bases not matched to a gene. The length of the CDR3 is 14 residues. Per germline, CDR1 SGHRS and CDR2 YFSETQ.

This clonotype was observed a few times. V is TRBV4-1 and J is TRBJ1-1, with D possibly being TRBD1 (5 bases). Germline CDR1 and CDR2: MGHRA and YSYEKL. Trimming stripped 3 bases from V and 7 bases from J, with 12 bases between. The CDR3 contains 13 residues. The CDR3 region is CASSHSTGLEAFF. Written as DNA, the CDR3 is TGCGCCAGCAGCCACAGCACGGGACTTGAAGCTTTCTTT.

The rearrangement joins TRBV30 to TRBJ2-5; a weak D match, TRBD2 (5 bases). V dropped 3 bases and J dropped 4 bases, with 24 bases sitting between them. The CDR3 has 17 residues. CDR1 and CDR2 (germline): GTSNPN, SVGIG (reference sequence). The CDR3 DNA is TGTGCCTGGAGCGACCCCGCTGGAATACTAGGTCCAGAGACCCAGTACTTC. It translates to CAWSDPAGILGPETQYF. Full variable domain (outside the CDR3, taken from reference TRBV30 and TRBJ2-5): SQTIHQWPATLVQPVGSPLSLECTVEGTSNPNLYWYRQAAGRGLQLLFYSVGIGQISSEVPQNLSASRPQDRQFILSSKKLLLSDSGFYLCAWSDPAGILGPETQYFGPGTRLLVL.

This clonotype was counted only a few times. The V gene is TRBV11-2, the J gene TRBJ2-7, with D uncertain. Germline V CDR1 and CDR2: SGHAT, FQNNGV. V was trimmed by 3 bases and J by 4 bases, leaving 7 bases between them. The CDR3 is 12 amino acids. CDR3 DNA sequence: TGTGCCAGCAGCTTCCTAAGTTACGAGCAGTACTTC. Translating gives CASSFLSYEQYF.